These T cell receptor beta chains were read from a single sample in a study of blood T cells in healthy people across ages. TCRdb re-called the 5' RACE reads with MiXCR, one entry per CDR3 protein. This repertoire shows almost 1 million distinct CDR3 sequences, just over 50% found once; its top ten account for roughly 23%. The source material was blood. Receptors were obtained from a woman in her fifties or sixties in good health. Each CDR3 is given without its conserved first and last residue. Each record gives: V gene, clone size, CDR3 protein. The listing skips clone size in some rows; elsewhere it reads once, few, many or a size class.

TRBV5-6 NA ASSWRQGARETQY
TRBV20-1 few SAQTGNTEAF
TRBV28 NA ASSLPSSTYEQY
TRBV18 NA ASSSRGLGAGGEQY
TRBV9 NA ASSANRDYQVNNEQF
TRBV27 NA ATADRSSYNEQF
TRBV5-1 NA ASSLGFMTDTQY
TRBV5-1 NA ASSLALGQSYQETQY
TRBV28 few ASKTWYEQF
TRBV28 NA ASYGTVGSYEQY
TRBV11-1 few ASSLGTESYEQY
TRBV28 NA ASTLPGTRHNEQF
TRBV29-1 NA SVEPRRVGTTTEAF
TRBV7-8 few ASSRSEGVLGYT
TRBV3-1 NA ASSQDTGRGANYGYT
TRBV12-3/TRBV12-4 NA ASTQASYNSPLH
TRBV7-2 NA ASSPTTSGRLSYNERF